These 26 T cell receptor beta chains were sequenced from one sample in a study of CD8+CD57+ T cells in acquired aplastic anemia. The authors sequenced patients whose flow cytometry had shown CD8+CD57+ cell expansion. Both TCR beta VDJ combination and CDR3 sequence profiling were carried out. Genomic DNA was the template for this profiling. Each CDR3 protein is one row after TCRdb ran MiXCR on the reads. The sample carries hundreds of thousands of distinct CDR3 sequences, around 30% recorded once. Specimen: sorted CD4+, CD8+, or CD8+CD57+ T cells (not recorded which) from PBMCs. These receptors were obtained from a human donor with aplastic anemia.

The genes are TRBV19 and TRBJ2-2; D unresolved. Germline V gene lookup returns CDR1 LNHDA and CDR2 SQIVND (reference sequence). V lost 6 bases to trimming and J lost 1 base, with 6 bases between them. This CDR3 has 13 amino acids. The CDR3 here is CASRDQNTGELFF. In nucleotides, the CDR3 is TGTGCCAGTAGGGACCAGAACACCGGGGAGCTGTTTTTT.

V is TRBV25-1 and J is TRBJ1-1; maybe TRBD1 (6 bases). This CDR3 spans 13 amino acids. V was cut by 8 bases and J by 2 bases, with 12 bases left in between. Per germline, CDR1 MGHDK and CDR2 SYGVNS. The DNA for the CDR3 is TGTGCCAGCTCACCAGGGGAAAACACTGAAGCTTTCTTT. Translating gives CASSPGENTEAFF. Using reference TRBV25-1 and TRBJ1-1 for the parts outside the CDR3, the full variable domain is EADIYQTPRYLVIGTGKKITLECSQTMGHDKMYWYQQDPGMELHLIHYSYGVNSTEKGDLSSESTVSRIRTEHFPLTLESARPSHTSQYLCASSPGENTEAFFGQGTRLTVV.

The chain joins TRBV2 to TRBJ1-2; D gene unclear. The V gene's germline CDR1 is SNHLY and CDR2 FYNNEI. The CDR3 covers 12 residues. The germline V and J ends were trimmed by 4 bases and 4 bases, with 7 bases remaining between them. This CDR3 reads CASSVVGYGYTF. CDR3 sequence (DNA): TGTGCCAGCAGTGTTGTGGGCTATGGCTACACCTTC. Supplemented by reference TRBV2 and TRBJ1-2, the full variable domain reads EPEVTQTPSHQVTQMGQEVILRCVPISNHLYFYWYRQILGQKVEFLVSFYNNEISEKSEIFDDQFSVERPDGSNFTLKIRSTKLEDSAMYFCASSVVGYGYTFGSGTRLTVV.

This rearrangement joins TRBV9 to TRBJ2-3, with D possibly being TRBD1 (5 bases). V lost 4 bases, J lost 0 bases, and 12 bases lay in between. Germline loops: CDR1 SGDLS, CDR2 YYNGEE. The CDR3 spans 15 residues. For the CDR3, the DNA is TGTGCCAGCAGCCGCGGACATATTAGCACAGATACGCAGTATTTT. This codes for CASSRGHISTDTQYF.

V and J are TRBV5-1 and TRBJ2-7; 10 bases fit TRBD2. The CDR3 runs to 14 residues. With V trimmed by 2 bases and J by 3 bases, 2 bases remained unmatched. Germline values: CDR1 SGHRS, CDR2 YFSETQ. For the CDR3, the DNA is TGCGCCAGCAGCTTCACTAGCGGGGTCTACGAGCAGTACTTC. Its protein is CASSFTSGVYEQYF.

The CDR3 region is CASSRGTGNSPLHF. Written as DNA, the CDR3 is TGTGCCAGTAGTCGCGGGACAGGAAATTCACCCCTCCACTTT. This chain links TRBV19 with TRBJ1-6; 8 nucleotides match TRBD1. Germline trimming cut 5 bases from V and 7 bases from J; bases unmatched to any gene: 4. The germline V gene has CDR1 LNHDA and CDR2 SQIVND (reference sequence). The CDR3 length is 14 residues. The full variable domain, completed using reference TRBV19 and TRBJ1-6, is DGGITQSPKYLFRKEGQNVTLSCEQNLNHDAMYWYRQDPGQGLRLIYYSQIVNDFQKGDIAEGYSVSREKKESFPLTVTSAQKNPTAFYLCASSRGTGNSPLHFGNGTRLTVT.

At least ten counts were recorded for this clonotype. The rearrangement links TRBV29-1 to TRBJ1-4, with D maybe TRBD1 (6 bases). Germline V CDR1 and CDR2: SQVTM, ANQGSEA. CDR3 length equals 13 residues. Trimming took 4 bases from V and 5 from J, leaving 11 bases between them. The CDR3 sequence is CSVVSGGNEKLFF. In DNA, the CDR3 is TGCAGCGTTGTCTCCGGGGGCAATGAAAAACTGTTTTTT. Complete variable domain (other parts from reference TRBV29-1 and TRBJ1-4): SAVISQKPSRDICQRGTSLTIQCQVDSQVTMMFWYRQQPGQSLTLIATANQGSEATYESGFVIDKFPISRPNLTFSTLTVSNMSPEDSSIYLCSVVSGGNEKLFFGSGTQLSVL.

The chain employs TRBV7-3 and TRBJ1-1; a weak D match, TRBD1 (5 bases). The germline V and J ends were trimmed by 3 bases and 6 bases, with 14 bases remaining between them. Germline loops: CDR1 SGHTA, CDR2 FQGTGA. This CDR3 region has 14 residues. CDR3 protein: CASSLATGTAEAFF. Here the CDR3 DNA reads TGTGCCAGCAGCTTGGCTACCGGGACGGCTGAAGCTTTCTTT. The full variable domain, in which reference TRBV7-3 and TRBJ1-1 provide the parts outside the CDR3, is GAGVSQTPSNKVTEKGKYVELRCDPISGHTALYWYRQSLGQGPEFLIYFQGTGAADDSGLPNDRFFAVRPEGSVSTLKIQRTERGDSAVYLCASSLATGTAEAFFGQGTRLTVV.

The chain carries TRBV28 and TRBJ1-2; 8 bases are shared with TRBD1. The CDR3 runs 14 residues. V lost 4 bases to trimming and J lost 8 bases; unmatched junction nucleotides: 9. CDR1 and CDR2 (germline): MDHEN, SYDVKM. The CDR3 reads CASSSLGQGGGYTF. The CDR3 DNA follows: TGTGCCAGCAGTTCACTTGGACAGGGTGGCGGCTACACCTTC.

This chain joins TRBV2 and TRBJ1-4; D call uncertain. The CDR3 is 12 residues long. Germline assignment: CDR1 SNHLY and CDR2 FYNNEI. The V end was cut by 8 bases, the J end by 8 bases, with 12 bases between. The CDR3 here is CASGWVAEKLFF. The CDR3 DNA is TGTGCCAGCGGCTGGGTGGCGGAAAAACTGTTTTTT.

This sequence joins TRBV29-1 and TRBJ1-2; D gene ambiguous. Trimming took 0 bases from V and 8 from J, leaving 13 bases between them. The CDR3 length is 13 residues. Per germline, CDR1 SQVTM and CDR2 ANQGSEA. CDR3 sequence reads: CSVEDLGVSGYTF. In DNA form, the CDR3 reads TGCAGCGTTGAAGACCTCGGAGTAAGCGGCTACACCTTC.

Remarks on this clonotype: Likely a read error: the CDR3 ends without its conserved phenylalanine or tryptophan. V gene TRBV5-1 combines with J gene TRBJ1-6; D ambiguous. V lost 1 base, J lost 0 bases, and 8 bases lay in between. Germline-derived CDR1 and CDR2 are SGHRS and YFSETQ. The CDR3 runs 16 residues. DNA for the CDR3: TGCGCCAGCAGCTTGAAGTCTAGCTCCTATAATTCACCCCTCCACCTT. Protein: CASSLKSSSYNSPLHL.

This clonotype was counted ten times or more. The CDR3 DNA reads TGTGCCAGCAGCTTGCCGGGACAGGAGGACACTGAAGCTTTCTTT. Translation gives CASSLPGQEDTEAFF. The chain carries TRBV7-9 and TRBJ1-1; 8 positions agree with TRBD1. The V gene's germline CDR1 is SEHNR and CDR2 FQNEAQ (reference sequence). Germline trimming cut 3 bases from V and 3 bases from J; bases unmatched to any gene: 6. The CDR3 consists of 15 residues.

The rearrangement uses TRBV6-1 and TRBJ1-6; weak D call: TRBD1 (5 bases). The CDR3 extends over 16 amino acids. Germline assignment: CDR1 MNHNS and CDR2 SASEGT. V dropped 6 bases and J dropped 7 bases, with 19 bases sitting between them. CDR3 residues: CASRTMELGVNSPLHF. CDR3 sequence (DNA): TGTGCCAGCAGGACAATGGAGTTAGGGGTCAATTCACCCCTCCACTTT.

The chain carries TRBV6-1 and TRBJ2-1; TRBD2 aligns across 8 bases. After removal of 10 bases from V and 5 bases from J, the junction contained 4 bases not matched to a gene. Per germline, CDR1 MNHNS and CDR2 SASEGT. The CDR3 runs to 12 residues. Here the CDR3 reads CATGGENNEQFF. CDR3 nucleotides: TGTGCCACGGGGGGGGAGAACAATGAGCAGTTCTTC.

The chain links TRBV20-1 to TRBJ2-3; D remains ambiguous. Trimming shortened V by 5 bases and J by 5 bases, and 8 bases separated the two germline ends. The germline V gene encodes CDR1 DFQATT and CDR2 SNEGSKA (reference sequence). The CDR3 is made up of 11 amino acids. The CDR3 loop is CSAGRGDTQYF. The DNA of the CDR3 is TGCAGTGCTGGACGTGGAGATACGCAGTATTTT.

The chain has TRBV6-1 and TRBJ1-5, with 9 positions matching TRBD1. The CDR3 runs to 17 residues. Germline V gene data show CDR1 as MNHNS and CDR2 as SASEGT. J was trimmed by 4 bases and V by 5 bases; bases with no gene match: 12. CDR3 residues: CASSPPGPGTGNQPQHF. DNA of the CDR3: TGTGCCAGCAGTCCTCCAGGTCCCGGGACAGGGAATCAGCCCCAGCATTTT.

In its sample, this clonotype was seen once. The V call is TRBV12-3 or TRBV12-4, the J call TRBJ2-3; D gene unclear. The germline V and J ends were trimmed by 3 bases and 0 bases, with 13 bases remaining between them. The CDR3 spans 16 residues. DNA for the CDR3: TGTGCCAGCAGTTTCTGGGCGGAAACTAGCACAGATACGCAGTATTTT. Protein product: CASSFWAETSTDTQYF.

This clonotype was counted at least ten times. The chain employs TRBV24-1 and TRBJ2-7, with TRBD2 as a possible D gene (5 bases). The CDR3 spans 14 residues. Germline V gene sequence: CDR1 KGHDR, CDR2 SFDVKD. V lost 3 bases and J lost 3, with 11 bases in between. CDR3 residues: CATSDPAENYEQYF. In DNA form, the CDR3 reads TGTGCCACCAGTGATCCAGCGGAAAACTACGAGCAGTACTTC.

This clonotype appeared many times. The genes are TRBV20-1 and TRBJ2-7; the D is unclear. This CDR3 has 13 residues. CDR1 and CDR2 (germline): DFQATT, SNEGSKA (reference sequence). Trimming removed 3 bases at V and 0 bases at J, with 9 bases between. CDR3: CSARSQSSYEQYF. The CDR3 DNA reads TGCAGTGCTAGGAGTCAGAGCTCCTACGAGCAGTACTTC.

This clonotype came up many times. The chain's CDR3 is CASSHLGGKNEQYF. CDR3 nucleotides: TGTGCCAGCAGCCACTTAGGGGGGAAAAACGAGCAGTACTTC. The V gene is TRBV7-9, the J gene TRBJ2-7, with D perhaps matching TRBD1 or TRBD2 (6 bases each). V lost 5 bases and J lost 5, with 16 bases in between. The CDR3 extends over 14 amino acids. Germline loops: CDR1 SEHNR, CDR2 FQNEAQ (reference sequence).

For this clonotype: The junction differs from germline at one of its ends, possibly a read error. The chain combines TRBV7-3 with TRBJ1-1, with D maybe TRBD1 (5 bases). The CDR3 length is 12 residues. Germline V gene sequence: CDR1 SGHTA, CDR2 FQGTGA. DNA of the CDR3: TGTGCCAGCAGCTATGAGGACACTGGAGCTTTCTTT. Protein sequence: CASSYEDTGAFF.

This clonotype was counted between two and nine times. The CDR3 is CASSRTKGETQYF. CDR3 bases: TGTGCCAGCAGCCGGACAAAAGGGGAGACCCAGTACTTC. The chain links TRBV5-4 to TRBJ2-5; TRBD1 is a possible D gene (5 bases). The V gene lost 4 bases and the J gene lost 5 bases, with 12 bases spanning the gap. The CDR3 sequence is 13 residues long. Germline-derived CDR1 and CDR2 are SGHNT and YYREEE (reference sequence).

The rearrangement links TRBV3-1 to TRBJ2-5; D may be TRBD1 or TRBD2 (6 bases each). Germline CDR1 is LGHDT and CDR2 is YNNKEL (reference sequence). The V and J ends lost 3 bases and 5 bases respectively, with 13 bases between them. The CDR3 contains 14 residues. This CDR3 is CASSHFGGNETQYF. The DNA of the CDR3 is TGTGCCAGCAGCCATTTCGGGGGCAACGAGACCCAGTACTTC.

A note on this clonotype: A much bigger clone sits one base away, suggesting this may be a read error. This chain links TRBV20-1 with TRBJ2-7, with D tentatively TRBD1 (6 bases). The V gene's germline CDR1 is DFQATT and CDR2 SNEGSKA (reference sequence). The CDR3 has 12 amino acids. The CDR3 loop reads CSATDRDYERYF. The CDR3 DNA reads TGCAGTGCCACGGACAGAGATTACGAGCGGTACTTC.

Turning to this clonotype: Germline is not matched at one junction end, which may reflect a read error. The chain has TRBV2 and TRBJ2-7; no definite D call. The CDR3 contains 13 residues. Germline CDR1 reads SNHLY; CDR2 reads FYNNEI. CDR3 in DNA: TGTGCCAGTTTTCGAGCTCTGTCCTACGAGCAGCACTTC. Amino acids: CASFRALSYEQHF.